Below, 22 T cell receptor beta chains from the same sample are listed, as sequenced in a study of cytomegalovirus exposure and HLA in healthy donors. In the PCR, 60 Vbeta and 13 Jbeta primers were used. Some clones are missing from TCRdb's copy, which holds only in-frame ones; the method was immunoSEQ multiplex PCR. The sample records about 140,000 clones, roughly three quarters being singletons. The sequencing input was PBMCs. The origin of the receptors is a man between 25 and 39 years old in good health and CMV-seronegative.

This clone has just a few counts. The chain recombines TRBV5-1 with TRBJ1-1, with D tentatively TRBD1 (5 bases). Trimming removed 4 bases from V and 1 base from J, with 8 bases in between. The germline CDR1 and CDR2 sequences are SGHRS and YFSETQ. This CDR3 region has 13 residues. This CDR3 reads CASSAGQNTEAFF. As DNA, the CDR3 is TGCGCCAGCAGCGCCGGACAGAACACTGAAGCTTTCTTT. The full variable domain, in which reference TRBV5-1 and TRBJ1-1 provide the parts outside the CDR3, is KAGVTQTPRYLIKTRGQQVTLSCSPISGHRSVSWYQQTPGQGLQFLFEYFSETQRNKGNFPGRFSGRQFSNSRSEMNVSTLELGDSALYLCASSAGQNTEAFFGQGTRLTVV.

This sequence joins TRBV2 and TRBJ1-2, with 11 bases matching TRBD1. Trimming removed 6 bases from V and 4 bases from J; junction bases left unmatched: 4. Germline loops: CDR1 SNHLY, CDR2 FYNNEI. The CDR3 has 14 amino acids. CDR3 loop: CASRPGQGVYGYTF. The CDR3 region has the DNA TGTGCCAGCAGACCGGGACAGGGGGTCTATGGCTACACCTTC.

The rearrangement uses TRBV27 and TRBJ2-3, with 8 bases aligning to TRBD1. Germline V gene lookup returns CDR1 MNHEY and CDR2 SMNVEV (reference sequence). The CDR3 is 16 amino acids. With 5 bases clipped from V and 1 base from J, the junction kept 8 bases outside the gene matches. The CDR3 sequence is CASSQGWGQGTDTQYF. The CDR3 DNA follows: TGTGCCAGCAGTCAGGGATGGGGACAGGGCACAGATACGCAGTATTTT.

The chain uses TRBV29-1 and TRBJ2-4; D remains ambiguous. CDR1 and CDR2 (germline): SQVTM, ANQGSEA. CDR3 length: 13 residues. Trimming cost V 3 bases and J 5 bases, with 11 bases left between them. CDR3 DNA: TGCAGCGTTGAGTACAGTGCCCAAAACATTCAGTACTTC. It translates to CSVEYSAQNIQYF.

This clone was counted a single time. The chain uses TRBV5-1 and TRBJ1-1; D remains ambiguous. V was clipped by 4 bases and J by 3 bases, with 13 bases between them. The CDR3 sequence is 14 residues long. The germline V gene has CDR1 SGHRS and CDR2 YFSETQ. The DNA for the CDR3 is TGCGCCAGCAGCAAGCTTGGTTTTGACACTGAAGCTTTCTTT. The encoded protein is CASSKLGFDTEAFF.

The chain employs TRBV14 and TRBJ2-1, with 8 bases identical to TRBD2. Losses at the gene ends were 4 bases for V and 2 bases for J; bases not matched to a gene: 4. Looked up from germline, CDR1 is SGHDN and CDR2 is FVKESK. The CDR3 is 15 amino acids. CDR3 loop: CASSPQAGAYNEQFF. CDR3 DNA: TGTGCCAGCAGCCCTCAAGCGGGGGCCTACAATGAGCAGTTCTTC.

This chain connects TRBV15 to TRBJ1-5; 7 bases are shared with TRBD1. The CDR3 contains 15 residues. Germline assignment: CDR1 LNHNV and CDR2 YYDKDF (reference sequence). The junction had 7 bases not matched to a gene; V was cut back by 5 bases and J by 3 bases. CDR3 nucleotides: TGTGCCACCAGCCGGCCCGACAGGGACAATCAGCCCCAGCATTTT. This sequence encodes CATSRPDRDNQPQHF.

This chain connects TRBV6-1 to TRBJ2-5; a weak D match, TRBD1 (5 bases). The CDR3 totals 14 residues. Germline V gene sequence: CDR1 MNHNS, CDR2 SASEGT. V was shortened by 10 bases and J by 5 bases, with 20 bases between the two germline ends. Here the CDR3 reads CATSGLRSEETQYF. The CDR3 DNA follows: TGTGCCACATCAGGGTTGAGGAGTGAGGAGACCCAGTACTTC.

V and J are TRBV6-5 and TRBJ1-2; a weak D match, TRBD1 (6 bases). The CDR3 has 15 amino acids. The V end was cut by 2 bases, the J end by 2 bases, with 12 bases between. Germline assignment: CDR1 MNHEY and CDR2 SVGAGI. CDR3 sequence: CASSYQGQGNYGYTF. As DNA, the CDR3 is TGTGCCAGCAGTTACCAGGGGCAGGGGAACTATGGCTACACCTTC.

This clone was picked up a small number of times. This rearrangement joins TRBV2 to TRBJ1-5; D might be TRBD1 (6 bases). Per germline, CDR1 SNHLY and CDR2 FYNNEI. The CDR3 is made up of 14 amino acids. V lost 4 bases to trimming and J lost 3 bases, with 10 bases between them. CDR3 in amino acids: CASSAGQLNQPQHF. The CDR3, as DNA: TGTGCCAGCAGTGCCGGACAGCTCAATCAGCCCCAGCATTTT.

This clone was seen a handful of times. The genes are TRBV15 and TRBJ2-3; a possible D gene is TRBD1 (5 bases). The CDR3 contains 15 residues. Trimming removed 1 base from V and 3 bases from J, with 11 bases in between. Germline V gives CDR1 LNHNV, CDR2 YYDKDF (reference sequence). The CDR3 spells CATSRARGGTDTQYF. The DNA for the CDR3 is TGTGCCACCAGCAGAGCAAGGGGTGGAACAGATACGCAGTATTTT.

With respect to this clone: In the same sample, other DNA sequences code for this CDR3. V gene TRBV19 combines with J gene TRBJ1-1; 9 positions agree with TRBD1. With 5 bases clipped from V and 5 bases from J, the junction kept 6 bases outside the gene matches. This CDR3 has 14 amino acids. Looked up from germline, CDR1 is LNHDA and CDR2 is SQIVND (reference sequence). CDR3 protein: CASSLQGAGTEAFF. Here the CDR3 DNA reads TGTGCCAGTAGTCTACAGGGGGCCGGTACTGAAGCTTTCTTT.

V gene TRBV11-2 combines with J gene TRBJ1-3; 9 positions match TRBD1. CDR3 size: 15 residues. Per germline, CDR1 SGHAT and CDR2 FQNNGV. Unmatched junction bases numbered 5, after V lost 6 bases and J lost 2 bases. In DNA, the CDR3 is TGTGCCAGCAGATCGGACAGGGGTCCTGGAAACACCATATATTTT. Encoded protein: CASRSDRGPGNTIYF.

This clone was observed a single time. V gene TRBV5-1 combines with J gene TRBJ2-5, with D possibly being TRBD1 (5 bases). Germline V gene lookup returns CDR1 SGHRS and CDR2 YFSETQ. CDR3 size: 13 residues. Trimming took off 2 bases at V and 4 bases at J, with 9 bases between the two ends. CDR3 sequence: CASSFTGGETQYF. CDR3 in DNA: TGCGCCAGCAGCTTTACAGGTGGAGAGACCCAGTACTTC.

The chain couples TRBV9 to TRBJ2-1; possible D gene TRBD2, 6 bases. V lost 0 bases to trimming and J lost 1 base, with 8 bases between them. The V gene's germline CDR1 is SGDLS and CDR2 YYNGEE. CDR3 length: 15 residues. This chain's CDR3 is CASSVGGNSYNEQFF. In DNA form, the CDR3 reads TGTGCCAGCAGCGTAGGCGGGAATTCCTACAATGAGCAGTTCTTC.

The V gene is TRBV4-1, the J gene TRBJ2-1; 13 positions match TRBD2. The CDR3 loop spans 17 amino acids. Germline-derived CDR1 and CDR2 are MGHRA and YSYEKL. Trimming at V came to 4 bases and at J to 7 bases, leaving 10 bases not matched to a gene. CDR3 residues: CASSPLGLAGIRNEQFF. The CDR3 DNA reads TGCGCCAGCAGCCCCCTGGGACTAGCGGGAATTAGGAATGAGCAGTTCTTC.

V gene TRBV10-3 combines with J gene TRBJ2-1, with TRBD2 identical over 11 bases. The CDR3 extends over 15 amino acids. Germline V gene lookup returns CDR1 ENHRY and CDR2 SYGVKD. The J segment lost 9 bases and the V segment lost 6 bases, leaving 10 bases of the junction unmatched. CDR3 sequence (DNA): TGTGCCATCAGATTCCTAGCGGGAGGCCTCAGTGAGCAGTTCTTC. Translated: CAIRFLAGGLSEQFF.

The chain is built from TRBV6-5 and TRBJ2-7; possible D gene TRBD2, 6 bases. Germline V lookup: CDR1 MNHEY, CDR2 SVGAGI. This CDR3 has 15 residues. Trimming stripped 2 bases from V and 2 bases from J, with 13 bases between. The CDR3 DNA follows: TGTGCCAGCAGTTACCGACTAGGCCTCCCCTACGAGCAGTACTTC. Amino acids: CASSYRLGLPYEQYF.

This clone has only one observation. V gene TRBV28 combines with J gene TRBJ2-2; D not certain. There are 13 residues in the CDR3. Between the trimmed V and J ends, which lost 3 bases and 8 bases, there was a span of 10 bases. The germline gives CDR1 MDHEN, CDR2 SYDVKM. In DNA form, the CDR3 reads TGTGCCAGCAGTTTTAATGGTCGGGGGGAGCTGTTTTTT. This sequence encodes CASSFNGRGELFF.

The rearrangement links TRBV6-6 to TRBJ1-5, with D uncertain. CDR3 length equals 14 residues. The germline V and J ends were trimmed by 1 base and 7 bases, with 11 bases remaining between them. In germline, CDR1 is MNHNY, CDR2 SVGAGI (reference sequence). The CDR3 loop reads CASSYLGGEQPQHF. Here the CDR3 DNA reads TGTGCCAGCAGTTACTTAGGTGGAGAGCAGCCCCAGCATTTT.

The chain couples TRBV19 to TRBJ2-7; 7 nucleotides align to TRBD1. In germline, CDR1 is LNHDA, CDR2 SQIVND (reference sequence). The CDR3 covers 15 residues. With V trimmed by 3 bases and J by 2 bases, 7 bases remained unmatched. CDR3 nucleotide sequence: TGTGCCAGTAGTATGAGACCGGGACAGACCTACGAGCAGTACTTC. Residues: CASSMRPGQTYEQYF.

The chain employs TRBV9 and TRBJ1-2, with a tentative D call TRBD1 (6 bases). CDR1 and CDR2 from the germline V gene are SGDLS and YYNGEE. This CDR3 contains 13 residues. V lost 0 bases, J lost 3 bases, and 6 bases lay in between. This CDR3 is CASSVEGDYGYTF. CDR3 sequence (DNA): TGTGCCAGCAGCGTAGAGGGGGACTATGGCTACACCTTC.